This TCR beta chain came from a study of CD8+ T cells in alopecia areata. The overall study: Female roughly 7-10-week-old C3H/HeJ recipients received skin from 6-12-month-old C3H/HeJ graft donors with spontaneous alopecia. Findings of the study overall: Normal scalp showed lower clonality than lesional scalp, especially alopecia totalis/universalis. TCR sharing was clearer in mice than between patients, perhaps partly owing to patient HLA diversity.

V shed 6 bases and J 4 bases; nucleotides not matched to a gene: 3. The germline gives CDR1 NSQYPW, CDR2 LRSPGD (reference sequence). The CDR3 sequence is 14 residues long. Cells pooled from cutaneous lymph nodes were sorted on CD4, CD8alpha, NKG2D, NKG2ACE and other markers. Reverse transcription of extracted RNA yielded cDNA, which provided the sequencing template. Generated by immunoSEQ multiplex PCR, the TCRdb table keeps only in-frame clones and is missing some. The table records 200,000 to 300,000 clones without singletons, the ten largest covering more than 0.95%. Notes on this clone: The target antigen is unknown. Genes and germline are mouse. The sequence runs out 4 residues before the end of the CDR3; the remainder is reconstructed from the germline J gene. This specimen includes other DNA sequences encoding the same CDR3.

The chain carries TRBV1 and TRBJ2-2; the match to TRBD1 covers 9 bases. Sequenced: CD4+ T cells sorted from a lymph node. This sequence was found in a C3H/HeJ mouse with alopecia areata. MHC haplotype of the mouse line: H2-k. The CDR3 loop reads CTCSGTGRTGQLYF. The CDR3 DNA, read in part, is TGCACCTGCAGCGGGACAGGGCGCACCGGG.